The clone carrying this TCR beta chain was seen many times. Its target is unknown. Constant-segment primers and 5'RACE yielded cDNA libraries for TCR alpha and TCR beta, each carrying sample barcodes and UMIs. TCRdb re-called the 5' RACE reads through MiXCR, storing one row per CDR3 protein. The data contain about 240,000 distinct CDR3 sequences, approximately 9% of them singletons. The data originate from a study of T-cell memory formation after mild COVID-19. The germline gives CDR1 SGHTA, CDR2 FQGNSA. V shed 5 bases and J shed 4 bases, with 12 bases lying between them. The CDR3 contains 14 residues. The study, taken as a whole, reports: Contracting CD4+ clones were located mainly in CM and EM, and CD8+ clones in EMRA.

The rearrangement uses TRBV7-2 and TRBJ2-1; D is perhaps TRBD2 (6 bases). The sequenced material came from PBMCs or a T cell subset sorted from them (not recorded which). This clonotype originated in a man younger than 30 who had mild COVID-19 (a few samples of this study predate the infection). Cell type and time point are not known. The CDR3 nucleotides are TGTGCCAGCAGCCCCGATGGACTATACAATGAGCAGTTCTTC. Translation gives CASSPDGLYNEQFF.